These 28 T cell receptor beta chains were sequenced from one sample in a study of T cell changes during pregnancy in multiple sclerosis (dated by TCRdb to the late 2010s). The library was built by means of the immunoSEQ multiplex PCR assay. Imported from immuneACCESS, the table was reduced by TCRdb to in-frame sequences with V and J called. These copies leave out some clones; in studies compared against another copy, an unresolved V gene accounts for under half, and the cause of the remainder is not known. Counted in this sample were 25,000 to 30,000 clones; 70% to 90% of them appeared once. The top ten clones comprise about 7.3% of the sample. The starting material was CD8+ T cells from peripheral blood mononuclear cells, obtained before pregnancy. These receptors were taken from a female donor with multiple sclerosis, enrolled in a pregnancy study.

This rearrangement joins TRBV13 to TRBJ1-2, with D maybe TRBD1 (6 bases). CDR3 length: 15 amino acids. CDR1 and CDR2 (germline): PRHDT, FYEKMQ (reference sequence). V was cut by 3 bases and J by 1 base, with 12 bases left in between. CDR3 sequence reads: CASSFLGGDNYGYTF. DNA for the CDR3: TGTGCCAGCAGCTTCCTTGGGGGCGATAACTATGGCTACACCTTC.

The genes are TRBV29-1 and TRBJ2-7, with D perhaps TRBD2 (6 bases). Germline V lookup: CDR1 SQVTM, CDR2 ANQGSEA. The CDR3 extends over 15 amino acids. Trimming pared 7 bases from V and 0 bases from J, leaving 19 bases between. The CDR3 is CSALVRGGFSYEQYF. In DNA, the CDR3 is TGCAGCGCACTCGTGCGTGGGGGGTTCTCCTACGAGCAGTACTTC.

The chain is built from TRBV5-4 and TRBJ2-7, with 7 positions matching TRBD2. Germline V lookup: CDR1 SGHNT, CDR2 YYREEE (reference sequence). The CDR3 contains 14 residues. The ends lost 0 bases at V and 6 bases at J; junction bases unmatched: 6. CDR3 nucleotides: TGTGCCAGCAGCTTGGGACGGGGGGTCGCCGAGCAGTACTTC. Protein product: CASSLGRGVAEQYF.

V and J are TRBV7-9 and TRBJ1-1; 10 bases agree with TRBD1. Germline CDR1 and CDR2: SEHNR and FQNEAQ (reference sequence). V gave up 7 bases and J gave up 0 bases; unmatched junction bases: 11. The CDR3 loop spans 17 amino acids. The CDR3 DNA reads TGTGCCAGCATCCCCGTTCCGGGACAGGGGTTGAACACTGAAGCTTTCTTT. Protein: CASIPVPGQGLNTEAFF.

The chain recombines TRBV30 with TRBJ2-2; TRBD2 aligns across 12 bases. Germline values: CDR1 GTSNPN, CDR2 SVGIG (reference sequence). The CDR3 is 17 amino acids. Losses at the gene ends were 0 bases for V and 7 bases for J; bases not matched to a gene: 9. The CDR3 nucleotides read TGTGCCTGGAGTGTAGATCTAGCGGGGGGGCCTGGCGGGGAGCTGTTTTTT. Residues: CAWSVDLAGGPGGELFF.

V gene TRBV14 combines with J gene TRBJ2-3, with TRBD2 matching 10 bases. The germline CDR1 and CDR2 sequences are SGHDN and FVKESK. V lost 0 bases, J lost 3 bases, and 9 bases stayed unmatched. The CDR3 covers 18 residues. CDR3 residues: CASSQEGLLAGATDTQYF. The CDR3 nucleotides read TGTGCCAGCAGCCAAGAGGGGCTCCTAGCGGGGGCGACAGATACGCAGTATTTT.

As regards this clone: One end of the junction does not line up with germline, which may come from a read error. V and J are TRBV7-7 and TRBJ1-2, with D possibly matching TRBD1 (5 bases). The germline CDR1 and CDR2 sequences are SSHAT and FNYEAQ (reference sequence). The CDR3 sequence is 16 residues long. DNA of the CDR3: TGTGCTAGCAGCCCCCTTGGGGTTTGGGGCGTGGGCGGCTACACCTTC. Its protein product is CASSPLGVWGVGGYTF.

This clone was seen only a few times. The genes are TRBV10-3 and TRBJ1-1; weak D call: TRBD1 (6 bases). The germline V and J ends were trimmed by 6 bases and 6 bases, with 14 bases remaining between them. CDR1 and CDR2 (germline): ENHRY, SYGVKD. There are 13 residues in the CDR3. The CDR3 is CAIRGGTLAEAFF. The CDR3 nucleotides are TGTGCCATCAGAGGGGGTACCTTGGCTGAAGCTTTCTTT.

The rearrangement links TRBV9 to TRBJ1-1; TRBD1 is a possible D gene (5 bases). The CDR3 totals 17 residues. V lost 4 bases to trimming and J lost 1 base, with 20 bases between them. Germline-derived CDR1 and CDR2 are SGDLS and YYNGEE. CDR3 region: CASSPSGVGGPNTEAFF. DNA for the CDR3: TGTGCCAGCAGCCCCTCGGGGGTGGGGGGACCGAACACTGAAGCTTTCTTT.

The rearrangement joins TRBV6-1 to TRBJ2-3; D is unresolved. The germline V gene encodes CDR1 MNHNS and CDR2 SASEGT. V was pared by 2 bases and J by 1 base, with 10 bases between. This CDR3 region has 15 residues. CDR3 in amino acids: CASSESVGGTDTQYF. The CDR3 nucleotides read TGTGCCAGCAGTGAAAGCGTCGGAGGCACAGATACGCAGTATTTT.

CDR3 in amino acids: CASSLLAGGLTDTQYF. CDR3 DNA sequence: TGTGCCAGCAGCTTACTAGCGGGGGGGCTAACAGATACGCAGTATTTT. This rearrangement joins TRBV7-9 to TRBJ2-3, with 12 bases matching TRBD2. The V and J ends lost 2 bases and 3 bases, in that order; junction bases with no gene match: 3. The CDR3 has 16 residues. From germline, CDR1 is SEHNR and CDR2 FQNEAQ (reference sequence).

This clone was detected only a few times. This sequence joins TRBV7-9 and TRBJ2-3, with 7 bases matching TRBD1. The V gene's germline CDR1 is SEHNR and CDR2 FQNEAQ (reference sequence). J lost 2 bases, V lost 10 bases, and 9 bases had no gene match. The CDR3 loop spans 14 amino acids. The CDR3 sequence is CATEPGTDTDTQYF. The CDR3 bases are TGTGCCACCGAGCCGGGGACAGACACAGATACGCAGTATTTT.

This chain joins TRBV10-2 and TRBJ1-6; 7 nucleotides align to TRBD1. The junction had 11 bases not matched to a gene; V was cut back by 0 bases and J by 0 bases. Per the germline V gene, CDR1 is WSHSY and CDR2 is SAAADI. The CDR3 covers 20 residues. CDR3: CASSESGGWGLSSYNSPLHF. CDR3 nucleotide sequence: TGCGCCAGCAGTGAGTCAGGGGGCTGGGGGCTAAGCTCCTATAATTCACCCCTCCACTTT.

V is TRBV4-1 and J is TRBJ2-3; D possibly corresponds to TRBD2 (7 bases). The CDR3 length is 13 residues. The V gene lost 8 bases and the J gene lost 1 base, with 10 bases spanning the gap. CDR1 MGHRA and CDR2 YSYEKL come from the germline V gene. In DNA, the CDR3 is TGCGCCAGCGGGGGGGCTGGCACAGATACGCAGTATTTT. Translated: CASGGAGTDTQYF.

A single count supports this clone. The chain recombines TRBV4-3 with TRBJ2-5; D gene ambiguous. Germline V gene lookup returns CDR1 LGHNA and CDR2 YSLEER. The CDR3 is made up of 15 amino acids. V lost 0 bases to trimming and J lost 2 bases, with 10 bases between them. The CDR3 loop is CASSQEHSLQETQYF. The DNA for the CDR3 is TGCGCCAGCAGCCAAGAGCACAGCTTGCAAGAGACCCAGTACTTC.

This rearrangement joins TRBV25-1 to TRBJ1-4, with 7 bases that match TRBD1. V gave up 6 bases and J gave up 4 bases; unmatched junction bases: 2. Per germline, CDR1 MGHDK and CDR2 SYGVNS. This CDR3 contains 13 residues. The CDR3 loop reads CASRDRDNEKLFF. The CDR3 DNA follows: TGTGCCAGCAGAGACAGGGATAATGAAAAACTGTTTTTT.

The gene calls are TRBV7-9 and TRBJ2-2, with D unclear. CDR3 length: 13 amino acids. Germline CDR1 SEHNR, CDR2 FQNEAQ (reference sequence). Trimming removed 4 bases at V and 1 base at J, with 4 bases between. The CDR3 loop reads CASSSGNTGELFF. The CDR3 DNA reads TGTGCCAGCAGCTCGGGGAACACCGGGGAGCTGTTTTTT.

The chain joins TRBV5-4 to TRBJ2-7, with TRBD2 identical over 8 bases. This CDR3 spans 14 amino acids. Per the germline V gene, CDR1 is SGHNT and CDR2 is YYREEE (reference sequence). The V and J ends lost 1 base and 6 bases, in that order; junction bases with no gene match: 6. CDR3 DNA: TGTGCCAGCAGCTTGTCACTAGCGGTCTCCGAGCAGTACTTC. Encoded protein: CASSLSLAVSEQYF.

As DNA, the CDR3 is TGTGCCAGCAGAAACAGAAACACCGGGGAGCTGTTTTTT. It translates to CASRNRNTGELFF. This chain connects TRBV5-4 to TRBJ2-2, with D hard to call. Germline V CDR1 and CDR2: SGHNT, YYREEE (reference sequence). Trimming cost V 5 bases and J 2 bases, with 7 bases left between them. The CDR3 consists of 13 residues.

The chain employs TRBV29-1 and TRBJ1-2; D uncertain. CDR3 length: 11 residues. Germline V gene lookup returns CDR1 SQVTM and CDR2 ANQGSEA. CDR3 bases: TGCAGTGCCGCGGTATTTTATGGCTACACCTTC. Amino acids: CSAAVFYGYTF.

The chain combines TRBV21-1 with TRBJ2-5; TRBD2 is the table's D call and was not checked against the DNA. TRBV21-1 is termed a pseudogene. The CDR3 length is 18 residues. The chain's CDR3 is CASSKVCAVRVRLKTQYF. In DNA form, the CDR3 reads TGTGCCAGCAGCAAAGTGTGTGCGGTTCGGGTTCGGCTAAAGACCCAGTACTTC.

This chain uses TRBV10-3 with TRBJ1-4; D possibly corresponds to TRBD1 (6 bases). V was pared by 4 bases and J by 4 bases, with 13 bases between. Germline V CDR1 and CDR2: ENHRY, SYGVKD. The CDR3 sequence is 15 residues long. CDR3 nucleotide sequence: TGTGCCATCAGTGGGGCGGCAGGGGATAATGAAAAACTGTTTTTT. Its protein is CAISGAAGDNEKLFF.

Written as DNA, the CDR3 is TGCGCCAGCAGCTTGGCCTGGGGGGGGTCGGACACTGAAGCTTTCTTT. This codes for CASSLAWGGSDTEAFF. The chain couples TRBV5-1 to TRBJ1-1, with TRBD1 as a possible D gene (5 bases). CDR3 length: 16 amino acids. CDR1 SGHRS and CDR2 YFSETQ come from the germline V gene. Trimming left V 0 bases short and J 3 bases short, with 15 bases between.

The rearrangement joins TRBV11-2 to TRBJ2-2, with D maybe TRBD1 (5 bases). V was trimmed by 5 bases and J by 7 bases, leaving 17 bases between them. The germline gives CDR1 SGHAT, CDR2 FQNNGV. The CDR3 spans 15 residues. CDR3 loop: CASSPLNRGGGELFF. In nucleotides, the CDR3 is TGTGCCAGCAGCCCCCTTAATAGGGGTGGCGGGGAGCTGTTTTTT.

CDR3 loop: CASSYGGDTEAFF. CDR3 DNA sequence: TGTGCCAGCAGTTATGGGGGCGACACTGAAGCTTTCTTT. V gene TRBV6-5 combines with J gene TRBJ1-1, with a weak D call TRBD1 (6 bases). The CDR3 has 13 residues. The V and J ends lost 3 bases and 3 bases respectively, with 8 bases between them. Germline V gene sequence: CDR1 MNHEY, CDR2 SVGAGI.

The gene calls are TRBV30 and TRBJ1-2; D unresolved. The CDR3 is made up of 13 amino acids. Trimming removed 0 bases from V and 4 bases from J, with 9 bases in between. Germline-derived CDR1 and CDR2 are GTSNPN and SVGIG (reference sequence). The CDR3 is CAWSVDGAYGYTF. DNA of the CDR3: TGTGCCTGGAGTGTAGACGGAGCCTATGGCTACACCTTC.

This chain connects TRBV27 to TRBJ2-7, with 12 bases lining up with TRBD1. J gave up 4 bases and V 0 bases, and 7 bases lay outside the gene matches. Germline assignment: CDR1 MNHEY and CDR2 SMNVEV (reference sequence). The CDR3 consists of 17 residues. CDR3 loop: CASSLSPGTGGWYEQYF. CDR3 nucleotides: TGTGCCAGCAGTTTATCCCCCGGGACAGGGGGCTGGTACGAGCAGTACTTC.

This chain uses TRBV27 with TRBJ1-1; D unresolved. Germline V gene lookup returns CDR1 MNHEY and CDR2 SMNVEV (reference sequence). The CDR3 spans 20 residues. The V end was cut by 1 base, the J end by 1 base, with 25 bases between. Written as DNA, the CDR3 is TGTGCCAGCAGTTTATTCCAAATACCCTCCGGGTACAAGAGGAACACTGAAGCTTTCTTT. Its protein product is CASSLFQIPSGYKRNTEAFF.